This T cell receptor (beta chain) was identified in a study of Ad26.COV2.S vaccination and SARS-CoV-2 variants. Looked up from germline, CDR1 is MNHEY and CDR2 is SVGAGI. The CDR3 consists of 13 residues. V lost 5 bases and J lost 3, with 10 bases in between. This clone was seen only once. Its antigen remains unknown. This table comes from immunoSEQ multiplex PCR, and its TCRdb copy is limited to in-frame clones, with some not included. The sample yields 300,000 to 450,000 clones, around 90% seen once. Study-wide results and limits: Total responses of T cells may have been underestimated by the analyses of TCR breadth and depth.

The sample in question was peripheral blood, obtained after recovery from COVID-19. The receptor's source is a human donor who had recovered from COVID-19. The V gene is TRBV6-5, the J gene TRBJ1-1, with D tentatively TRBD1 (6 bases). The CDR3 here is CASSRGIDTEAFF. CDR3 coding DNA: TGTGCCAGCAGTAGGGGGATCGACACTGAAGCTTTCTTT.